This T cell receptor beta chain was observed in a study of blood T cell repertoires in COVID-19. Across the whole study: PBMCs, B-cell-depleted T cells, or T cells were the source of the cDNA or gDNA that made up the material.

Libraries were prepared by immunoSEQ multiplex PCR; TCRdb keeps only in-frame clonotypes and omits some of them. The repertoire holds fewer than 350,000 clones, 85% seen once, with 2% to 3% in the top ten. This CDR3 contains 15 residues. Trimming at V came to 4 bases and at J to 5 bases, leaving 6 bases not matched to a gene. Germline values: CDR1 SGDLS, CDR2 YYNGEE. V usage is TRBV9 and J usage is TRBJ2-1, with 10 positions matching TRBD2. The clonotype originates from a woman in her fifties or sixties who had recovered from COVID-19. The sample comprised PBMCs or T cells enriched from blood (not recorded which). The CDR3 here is CASSILAGIDNEQFF. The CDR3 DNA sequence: TGTGCCAGCAGCATACTAGCGGGGATCGACAATGAGCAGTTCTTC.